This is a list of T cell receptor beta chains from one sample in a study of cytomegalovirus exposure and HLA in healthy donors. Produced via immunoSEQ multiplex PCR; TCRdb's table is partial and in-frame only. This sample carries some 180,000 clones, over 65% of them seen once, and the ten largest clones take approximately 1.8%. Sequenced input: PBMCs. Receptor source: a woman aged 25-40 years in good health and CMV-seronegative. Each CDR3 is given without its conserved first and last residue. Each record gives: V gene, CDR3 length, clone size, CDR3 protein. Clone size is stated in some rows and not others, as once, few, many or a class when expanded.

>TRBV11-2|14|-
ASSLTPSTGNYGYT
>TRBV7-6|14|-
ASSLEPGSSYNEQF
>TRBV7-9|14|few
ASSPKLGQGADEQY
>TRBV7-3|14|-
ASQRVGTSGIGEQF
>TRBV30|13|-
AWTGVPSSYNEQF
>TRBV15|15|-
ATSRGGRRSYNSPLH
>TRBV6-4|12|few
ASSDGQGTGELF
>TRBV28|11|-
ASRNSPARTQY
>TRBV5-1|13|few
ASSITGPHYNEQF
>TRBV7-2|13|-
ASSLTGLAGEGQY
>TRBV4-1|14|-
ASSQEAGTVGSPLH
>TRBV6-1|12|-
ASSPLAAGREQF
>TRBV5-1|12|-
ASSLRLDSRGYT
>TRBV2|11|-
ASRGLVHNEQF
>TRBV6-5|13|-
ASSYSSGTAYEQY
>TRBV5-6|11|few
ASSFLDTYEQY
>TRBV5-1|14|once
ASSFSAQGTNSPLH
>TRBV10-3|13|-
AISEQANMNTEAF
>TRBV2|11|-
ASSGQGASPLH
>TRBV11-1|11|-
ASSLTGEYGYT
>TRBV5-1|13|-
ASSLDGQGNQPQH
>TRBV18|11|few
ASSPPGQTEQF
>TRBV25-1|12|-
ASKATDRYYGYT
>TRBV19|13|-
ASSMRDRGNQPQH
>TRBV6-1|14|-
ASSDPDRGGSYEQY
>TRBV9|14|-
ASSVQGEVIDNEQF
>TRBV7-9|14|-
ASSSSEGGRIHEQY
>TRBV27|11|-
ASSFAGSYEQY
>TRBV5-1|13|-
ASSQNRGANYGYT
>TRBV19|13|-
ASSIHRAMNTEAF
>TRBV6-6|13|-
ASSYSLSGANVLT
>TRBV7-2|14|few
ASSSRAGESTDTQY
>TRBV11-3|11|few
ASSLERNTEAF
>TRBV7-8|12|-
ASSRRGSTDTQY
>TRBV7-2|12|-
ASRLSGSLDEQY
>TRBV2|13|-
ASSGRTREPYEQY
>TRBV7-9|14|-
SSSPRDRGQKYEQY
>TRBV5-6|13|-
ASSLFERSTDTQY
>TRBV9|13|-
ASTKTSGGQDTQY
>TRBV2|11|-
ASSPTGGRPQH
>TRBV4-1|14|-
ASSQDRDRVVGELF
>TRBV5-1|13|-
ASSLWLAGGDTQY